Reported below is one T cell receptor (beta chain). The CDR3 has 14 residues. V was cut by 4 bases and J by 10 bases, with 14 bases left in between. The germline gives CDR1 MNHEY, CDR2 SVGAGI. The data were obtained in a study of blood T cell repertoires in COVID-19. Study in general: COVID-19 samples collected from the United States, Italy and Spain covered acute and convalescent phases. Sources were T cells, B-cell-depleted T cells, or PBMCs; the material itself was cDNA or gDNA.

Assay used: immunoSEQ multiplex PCR; TCRdb lists only in-frame clones, some missing. The top ten clones hold 3.5% to 5% of a sample with about 320,000 clones, more than 85% of them seen once. Participants reported their clinical history, and cohort assignment relied on those reports. This rearrangement joins TRBV6-5 to TRBJ1-6; perhaps TRBD1 as D (6 bases). The sequenced sample consisted of PBMCs or T cells enriched from blood (not recorded which). This clonotype originated in a woman younger than 45 who had been exposed to COVID-19. The DNA of the CDR3 is TGTGCCAGCAGTTCGACAGGTCGAGGATCACCCCTCCACTTT. Amino acid sequence: CASSSTGRGSPLHF.